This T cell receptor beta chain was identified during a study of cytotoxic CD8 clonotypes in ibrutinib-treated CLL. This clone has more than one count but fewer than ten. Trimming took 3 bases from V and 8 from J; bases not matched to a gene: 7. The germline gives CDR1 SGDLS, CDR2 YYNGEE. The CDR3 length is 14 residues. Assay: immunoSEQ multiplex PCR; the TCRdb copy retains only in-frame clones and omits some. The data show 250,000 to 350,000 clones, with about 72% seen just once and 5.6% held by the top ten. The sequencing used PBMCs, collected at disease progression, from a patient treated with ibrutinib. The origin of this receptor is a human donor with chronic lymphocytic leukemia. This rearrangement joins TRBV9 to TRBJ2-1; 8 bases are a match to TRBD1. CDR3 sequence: CASSARQGMDEQFF. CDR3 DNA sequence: TGTGCCAGCAGCGCCCGACAGGGGATGGATGAGCAGTTCTTC. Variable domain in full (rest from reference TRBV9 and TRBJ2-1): DSGVTQTPKHLITATGQRVTLRCSPRSGDLSVYWYQQSLDQGLQFLIQYYNGEERAKGNILERFSAQQFPDLHSELNLSSLELGDSALYFCASSARQGMDEQFFGPGTRLTVL.